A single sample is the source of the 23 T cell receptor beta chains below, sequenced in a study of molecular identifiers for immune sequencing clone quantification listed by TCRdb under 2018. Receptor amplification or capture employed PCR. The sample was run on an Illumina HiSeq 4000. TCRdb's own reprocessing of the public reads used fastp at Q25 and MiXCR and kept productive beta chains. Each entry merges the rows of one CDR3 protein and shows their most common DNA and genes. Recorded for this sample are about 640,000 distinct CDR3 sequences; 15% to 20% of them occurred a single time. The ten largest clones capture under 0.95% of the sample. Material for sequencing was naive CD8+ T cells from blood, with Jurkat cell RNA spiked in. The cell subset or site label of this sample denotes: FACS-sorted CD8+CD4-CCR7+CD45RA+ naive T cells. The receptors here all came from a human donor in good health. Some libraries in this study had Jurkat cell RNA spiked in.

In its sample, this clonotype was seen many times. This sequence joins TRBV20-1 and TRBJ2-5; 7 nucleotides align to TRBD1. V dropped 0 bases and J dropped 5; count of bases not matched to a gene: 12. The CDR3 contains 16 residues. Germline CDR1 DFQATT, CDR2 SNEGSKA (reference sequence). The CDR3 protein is CSARDRTGVVPETQYF. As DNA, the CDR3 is TGCAGTGCTAGAGACCGCACAGGGGTTGTACCGGAGACCCAGTACTTC.

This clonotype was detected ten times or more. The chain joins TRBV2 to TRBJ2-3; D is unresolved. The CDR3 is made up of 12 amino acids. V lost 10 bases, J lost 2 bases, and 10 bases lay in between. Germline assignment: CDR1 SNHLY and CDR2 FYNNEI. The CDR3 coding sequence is TGTGCCAAAAAGAAGGTCACAGATACGCAGTATTTT. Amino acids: CAKKKVTDTQYF.

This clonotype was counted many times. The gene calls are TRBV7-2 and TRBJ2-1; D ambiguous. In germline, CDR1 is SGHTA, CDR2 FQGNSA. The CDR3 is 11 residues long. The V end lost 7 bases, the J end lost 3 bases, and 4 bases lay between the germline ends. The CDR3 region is CASTSYNEQFF. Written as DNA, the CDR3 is TGTGCCAGCACAAGCTACAATGAGCAGTTCTTC.

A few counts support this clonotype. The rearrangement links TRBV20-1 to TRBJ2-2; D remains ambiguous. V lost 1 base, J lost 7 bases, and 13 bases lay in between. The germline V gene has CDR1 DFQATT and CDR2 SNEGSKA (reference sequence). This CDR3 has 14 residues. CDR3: CSARAMGLGGELFF. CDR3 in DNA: TGCAGTGCTAGAGCAATGGGATTAGGCGGGGAGCTGTTTTTT.

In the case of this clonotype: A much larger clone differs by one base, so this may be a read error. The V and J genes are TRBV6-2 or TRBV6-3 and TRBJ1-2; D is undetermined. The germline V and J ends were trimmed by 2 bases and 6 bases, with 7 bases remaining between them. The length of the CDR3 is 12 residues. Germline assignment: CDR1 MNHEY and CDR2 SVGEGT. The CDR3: CASSYRTHGYTF. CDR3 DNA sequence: TGTGCCAGCAGTTACCGCACCCATGGCTACACCTTC.

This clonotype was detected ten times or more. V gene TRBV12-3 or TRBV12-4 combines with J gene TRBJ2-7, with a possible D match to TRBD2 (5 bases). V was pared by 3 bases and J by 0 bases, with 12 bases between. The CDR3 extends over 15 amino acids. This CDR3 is CASSLVLAPSYEQYF. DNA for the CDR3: TGTGCCAGCAGTTTGGTGCTAGCACCCTCCTACGAGCAGTACTTC.

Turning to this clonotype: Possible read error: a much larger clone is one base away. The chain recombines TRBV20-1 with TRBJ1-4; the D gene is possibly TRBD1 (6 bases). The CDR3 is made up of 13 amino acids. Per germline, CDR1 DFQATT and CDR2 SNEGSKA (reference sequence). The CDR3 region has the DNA TGCAGTGCTACTGACAGGTTTAATGAAAAACTGTCTTTT. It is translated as CSATDRFNEKLSF.

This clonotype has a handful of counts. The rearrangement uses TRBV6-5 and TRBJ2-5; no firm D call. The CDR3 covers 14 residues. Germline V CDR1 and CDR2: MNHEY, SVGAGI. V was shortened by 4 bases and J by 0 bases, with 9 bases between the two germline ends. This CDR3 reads CASSLRLDQETQYF. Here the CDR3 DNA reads TGTGCCAGCAGTTTAAGACTGGACCAAGAGACCCAGTACTTC.

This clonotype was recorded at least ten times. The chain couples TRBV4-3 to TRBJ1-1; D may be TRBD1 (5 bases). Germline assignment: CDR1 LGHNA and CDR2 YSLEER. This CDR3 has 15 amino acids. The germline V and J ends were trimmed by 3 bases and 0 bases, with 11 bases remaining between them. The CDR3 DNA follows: TGCGCCAGCAGCCAGGCTGGGGGGGTGAACACTGAAGCTTTCTTT. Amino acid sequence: CASSQAGGVNTEAFF.

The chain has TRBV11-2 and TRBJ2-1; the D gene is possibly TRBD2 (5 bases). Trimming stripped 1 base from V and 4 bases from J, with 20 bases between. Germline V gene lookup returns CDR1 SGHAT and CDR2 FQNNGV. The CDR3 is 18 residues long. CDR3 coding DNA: TGTGCCAGCAGCTTAGCAGTTCTCGTGGGAGTAGGGTACAATGAGCAGTTCTTC. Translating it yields CASSLAVLVGVGYNEQFF.

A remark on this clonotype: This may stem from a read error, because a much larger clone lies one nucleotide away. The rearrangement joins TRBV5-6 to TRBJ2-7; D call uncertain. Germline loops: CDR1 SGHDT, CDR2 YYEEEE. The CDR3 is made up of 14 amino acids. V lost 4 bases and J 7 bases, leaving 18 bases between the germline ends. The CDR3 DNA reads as TGTGCCAGCAGCCCTTCCGTGTCATACCAGGAGCAGTACTTC. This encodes CASSPSVSYQEQYF. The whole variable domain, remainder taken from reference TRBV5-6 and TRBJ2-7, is DAGVTQSPTHLIKTRGQQVTLRCSPKSGHDTVSWYQQALGQGPQFIFQYYEEEERQRGNFPDRFSGHQFPNYSSELNVNALLLGDSALYLCASSPSVSYQEQYFGPGTRLTVT.

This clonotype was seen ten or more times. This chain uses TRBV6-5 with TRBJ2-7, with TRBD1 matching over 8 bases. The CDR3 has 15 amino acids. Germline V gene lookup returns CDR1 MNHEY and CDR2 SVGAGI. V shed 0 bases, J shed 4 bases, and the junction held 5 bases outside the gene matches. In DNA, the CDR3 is TGTGCCAGCAGTTACTCGGACAGGGTCGGGTACGAGCAGTACTTC. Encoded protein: CASSYSDRVGYEQYF.

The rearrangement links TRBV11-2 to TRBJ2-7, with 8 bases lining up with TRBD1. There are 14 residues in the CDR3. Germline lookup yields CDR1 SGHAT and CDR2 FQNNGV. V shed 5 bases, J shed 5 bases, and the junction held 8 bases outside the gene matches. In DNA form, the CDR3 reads TGTGCCAGCAGCCCCCCACAGGGGGTAAACGAGCAGTACTTC. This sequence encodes CASSPPQGVNEQYF. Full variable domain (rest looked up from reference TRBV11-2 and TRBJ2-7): EAGVAQSPRYKIIEKRQSVAFWCNPISGHATLYWYQQILGQGPKLLIQFQNNGVVDDSQLPKDRFSAERLKGVDSTLKIQPAKLEDSAVYLCASSPPQGVNEQYFGPGTRLTVT.

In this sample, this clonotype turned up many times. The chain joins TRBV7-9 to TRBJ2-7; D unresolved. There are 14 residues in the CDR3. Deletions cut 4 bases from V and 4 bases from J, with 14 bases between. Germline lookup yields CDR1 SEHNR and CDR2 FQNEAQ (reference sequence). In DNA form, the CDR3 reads TGTGCCAGCAGCTCGGACCGTGATAGGTACGAGCAGTACTTC. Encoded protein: CASSSDRDRYEQYF.

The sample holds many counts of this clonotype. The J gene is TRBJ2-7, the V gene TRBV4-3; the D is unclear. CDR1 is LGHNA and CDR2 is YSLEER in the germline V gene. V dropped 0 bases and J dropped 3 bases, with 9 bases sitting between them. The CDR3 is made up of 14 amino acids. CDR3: CASSQDRQNYEQYF. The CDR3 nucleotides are TGCGCCAGCAGCCAAGATCGTCAGAACTACGAGCAGTACTTC.

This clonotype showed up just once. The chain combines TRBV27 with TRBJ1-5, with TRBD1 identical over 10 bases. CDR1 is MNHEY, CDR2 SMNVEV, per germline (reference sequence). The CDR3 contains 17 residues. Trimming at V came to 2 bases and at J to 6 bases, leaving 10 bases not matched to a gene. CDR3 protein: CASSLISPTGGGQPQHF. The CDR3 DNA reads TGTGCCAGCAGTTTAATTTCCCCGACAGGGGGCGGTCAGCCCCAGCATTTT.

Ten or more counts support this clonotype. This CDR3 is CASSLGPGYTDTQYF. The CDR3 nucleotides read TGTGCCAGCAGTTTAGGCCCGGGCTATACAGATACGCAGTATTTT. The chain carries TRBV12-3 or TRBV12-4 and TRBJ2-3, with D unresolved. This CDR3 is 15 amino acids long. V was clipped by 1 base and J by 3 bases, with 11 bases between them.

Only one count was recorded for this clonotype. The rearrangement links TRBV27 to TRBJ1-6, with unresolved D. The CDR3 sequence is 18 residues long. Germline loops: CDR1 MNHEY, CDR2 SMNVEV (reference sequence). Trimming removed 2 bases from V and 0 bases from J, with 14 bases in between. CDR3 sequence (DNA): TGTGCCAGCAGTTTAGAAGAACCGCTACTCTCCTATAATTCACCCCTCCACTTT. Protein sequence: CASSLEEPLLSYNSPLHF.

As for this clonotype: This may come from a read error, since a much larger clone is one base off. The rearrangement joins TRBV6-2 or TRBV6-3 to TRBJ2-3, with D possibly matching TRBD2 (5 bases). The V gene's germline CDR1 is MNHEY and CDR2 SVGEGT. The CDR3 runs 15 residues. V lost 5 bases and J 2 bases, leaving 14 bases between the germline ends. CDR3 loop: CASSPFRRHTDTQYF. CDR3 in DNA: TGTGCCAGCAGTCCCTTTCGGAGGCACACAGATACGCAGTATTTT.

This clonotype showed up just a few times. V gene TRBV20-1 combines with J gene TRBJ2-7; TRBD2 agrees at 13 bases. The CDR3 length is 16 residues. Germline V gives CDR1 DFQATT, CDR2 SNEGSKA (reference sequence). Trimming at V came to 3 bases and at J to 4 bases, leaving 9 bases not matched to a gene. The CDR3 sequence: CSASQLGLAGEYEQYF. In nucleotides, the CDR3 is TGCAGTGCTAGCCAACTAGGACTAGCGGGAGAATACGAGCAGTACTTC.

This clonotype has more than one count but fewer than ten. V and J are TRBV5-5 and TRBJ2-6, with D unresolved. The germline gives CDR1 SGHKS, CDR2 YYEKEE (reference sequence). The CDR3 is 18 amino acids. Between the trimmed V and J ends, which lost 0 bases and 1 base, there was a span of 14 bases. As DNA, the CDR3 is TGTGCCAGCAGCTTGGTCTGGGCAGGCATATCTGGGGCCAACGTCCTGACTTTC. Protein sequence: CASSLVWAGISGANVLTF.

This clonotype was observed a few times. CDR3 in amino acids: CASSQDAREAVAYNEQFF. CDR3 coding DNA: TGCGCCAGCAGCCAAGATGCGCGGGAGGCGGTCGCCTACAATGAGCAGTTCTTC. This chain links TRBV4-3 with TRBJ2-1; 8 bases line up with TRBD2. The V gene's germline CDR1 is LGHNA and CDR2 YSLEER. After removal of 0 bases from V and 2 bases from J, the junction contained 9 bases not matched to a gene. The length of the CDR3 is 18 residues.

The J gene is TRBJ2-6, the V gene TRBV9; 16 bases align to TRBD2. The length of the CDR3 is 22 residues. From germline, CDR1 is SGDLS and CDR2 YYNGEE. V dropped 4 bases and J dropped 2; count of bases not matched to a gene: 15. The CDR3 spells CASSTTSRGTSGRATGANVLTF. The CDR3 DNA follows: TGTGCCAGCAGCACAACCTCACGTGGGACTAGCGGGAGGGCTACTGGGGCCAACGTCCTGACTTTC.